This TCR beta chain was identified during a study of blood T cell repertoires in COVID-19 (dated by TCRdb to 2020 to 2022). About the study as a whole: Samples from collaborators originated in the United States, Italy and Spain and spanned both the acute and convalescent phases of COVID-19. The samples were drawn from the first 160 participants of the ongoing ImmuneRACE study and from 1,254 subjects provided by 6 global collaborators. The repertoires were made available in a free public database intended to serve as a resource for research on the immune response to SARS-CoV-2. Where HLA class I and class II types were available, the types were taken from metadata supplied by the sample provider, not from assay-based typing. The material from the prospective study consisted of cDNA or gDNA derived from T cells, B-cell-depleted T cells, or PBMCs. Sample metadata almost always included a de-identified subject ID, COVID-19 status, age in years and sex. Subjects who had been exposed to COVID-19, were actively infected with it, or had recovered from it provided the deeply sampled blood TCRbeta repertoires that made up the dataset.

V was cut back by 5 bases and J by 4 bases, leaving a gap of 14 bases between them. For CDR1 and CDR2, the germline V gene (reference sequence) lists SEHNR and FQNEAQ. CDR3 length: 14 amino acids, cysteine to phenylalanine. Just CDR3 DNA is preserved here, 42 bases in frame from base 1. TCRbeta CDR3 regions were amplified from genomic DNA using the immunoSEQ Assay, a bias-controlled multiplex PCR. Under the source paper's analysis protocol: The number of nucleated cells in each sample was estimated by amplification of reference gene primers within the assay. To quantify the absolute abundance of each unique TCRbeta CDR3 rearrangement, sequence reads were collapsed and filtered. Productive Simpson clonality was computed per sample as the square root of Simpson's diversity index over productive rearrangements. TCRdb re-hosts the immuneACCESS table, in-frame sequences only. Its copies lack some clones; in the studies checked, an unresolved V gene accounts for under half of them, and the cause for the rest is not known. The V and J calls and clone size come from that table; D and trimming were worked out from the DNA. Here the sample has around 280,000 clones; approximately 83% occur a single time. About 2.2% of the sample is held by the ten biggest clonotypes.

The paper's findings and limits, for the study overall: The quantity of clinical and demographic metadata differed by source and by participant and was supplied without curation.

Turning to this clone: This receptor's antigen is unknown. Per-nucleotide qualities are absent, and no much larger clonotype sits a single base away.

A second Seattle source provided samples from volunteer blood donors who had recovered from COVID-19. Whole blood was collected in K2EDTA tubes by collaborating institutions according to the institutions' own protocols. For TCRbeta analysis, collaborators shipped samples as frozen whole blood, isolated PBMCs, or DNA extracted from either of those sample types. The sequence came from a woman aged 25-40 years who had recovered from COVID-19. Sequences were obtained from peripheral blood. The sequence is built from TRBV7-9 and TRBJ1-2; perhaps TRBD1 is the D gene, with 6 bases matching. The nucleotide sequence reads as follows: TGTGCCAGCAGCCCCACGGGACATCTCTATGGCTACACCTTC. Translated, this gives CASSPTGHLYGYTF.